The 24 T cell receptor beta chains below come from one sample, sequenced in a study of somatic mutations in cytotoxic T cells in rheumatoid arthritis. The protocol was immunoSEQ multiplex PCR, while the TCRdb copy is restricted to in-frame clones and leaves out a portion. Among tens of thousands of clones listed, around 90% were seen once. Sequenced input: CD8+ T cells sorted from blood. These receptors were collected from an adult with rheumatoid arthritis.

This clone occurred a few times. V gene TRBV6-5 combines with J gene TRBJ1-2; TRBD1 is a possible D gene (5 bases). Germline values: CDR1 MNHEY, CDR2 SVGAGI. The CDR3 totals 14 residues. V gave up 4 bases and J gave up 8 bases, with 17 bases separating them. The CDR3 DNA reads as TGTGCCAGCAGTTCGCCGGGGCTCCCAGACGGCTACACCTTC. Translation: CASSSPGLPDGYTF.

The rearrangement joins TRBV2 to TRBJ2-7; the D gene is possibly TRBD2 (6 bases). Germline CDR1 is SNHLY and CDR2 is FYNNEI. Trimming stripped 8 bases from V and 6 bases from J, with 23 bases between. There are 15 residues in the CDR3. This CDR3 is CASPVCGNLICEQYF. Written as DNA, the CDR3 is TGTGCCAGCCCGGTCTGCGGGAACCTTATCTGCGAGCAGTACTTC.

The chain links TRBV15 to TRBJ1-1; weak D call: TRBD1 (6 bases). The ends were cut back, 6 bases at V and 6 bases at J, with 17 bases in the middle. The germline gives CDR1 LNHNV, CDR2 YYDKDF (reference sequence). The CDR3 is made up of 14 amino acids. CDR3 sequence reads: CATRGTYGTSEAFF. CDR3 DNA sequence: TGTGCCACCAGGGGAACCTACGGGACATCTGAAGCTTTCTTT.

The chain links TRBV6-6 to TRBJ2-1, with a weak D call TRBD2 (5 bases). Germline assignment: CDR1 MNHNY and CDR2 SVGAGI (reference sequence). The ends were cut back, 7 bases at V and 9 bases at J, with 13 bases in the middle. This CDR3 region has 12 residues. In nucleotides, the CDR3 is TGTGCCAGCACTGAGGGCCAGAGTGAGCAGTTCTTC. Protein: CASTEGQSEQFF.

This chain uses TRBV6-1 with TRBJ1-1; D not resolved. The V and J ends lost 8 bases and 4 bases respectively, with 14 bases between them. This CDR3 is 13 amino acids long. Germline assignment: CDR1 MNHNS and CDR2 SASEGT. CDR3 region: CASHRIGTTEAFF. CDR3 DNA sequence: TGTGCCAGCCACCGCATCGGTACCACTGAAGCTTTCTTT.

The chain is built from TRBV5-6 and TRBJ1-4; D perhaps matches TRBD1 (5 bases). The V and J ends lost 1 base and 8 bases respectively, with 9 bases between them. This CDR3 spans 13 amino acids. Germline V gene lookup returns CDR1 SGHDT and CDR2 YYEEEE. Here the CDR3 reads CASSLSGEEKLFF. The CDR3 DNA is TGTGCCAGCAGCTTGTCGGGGGAAGAAAAACTGTTTTTT.

In its sample, this clone was seen once. This sequence joins TRBV4-1 and TRBJ2-3; perhaps TRBD1 as D (5 bases). Trimming pared 0 bases from V and 7 bases from J, leaving 5 bases between. In germline, CDR1 is MGHRA, CDR2 YSYEKL. CDR3 length: 12 residues. The CDR3 DNA reads TGCGCCAGCAGCCAAGAGGACAATACGCAGTATTTT. Translated, it gives CASSQEDNTQYF.

The rearrangement joins TRBV6-5 to TRBJ2-3; D not certain. V lost 2 bases, J lost 7 bases, and 16 bases lay in between. The CDR3 has 15 residues. CDR1 and CDR2 (germline): MNHEY, SVGAGI. CDR3 DNA sequence: TGTGCCAGCAGTTACATAAACCAGGAAAGGAATACGCAGTATTTT. Its translation: CASSYINQERNTQYF.

This chain joins TRBV28 and TRBJ1-4; 9 bases fit TRBD1. The CDR3 is 16 residues long. The germline gives CDR1 MDHEN, CDR2 SYDVKM. V lost 1 base to trimming and J lost 7 bases; unmatched junction nucleotides: 7. The CDR3 DNA follows: TGTGCCAGCAGTTTATCAGGGACAGGGCCGGGTGAAAAACTGTTTTTT. Translation gives CASSLSGTGPGEKLFF.

This rearrangement joins TRBV7-9 to TRBJ2-7; 9 bases agree with TRBD2. Unmatched junction bases numbered 4, after V lost 1 base and J lost 0 bases. Germline loops: CDR1 SEHNR, CDR2 FQNEAQ (reference sequence). The CDR3 length is 16 residues. The CDR3 protein is CASSLVGGGASYEQYF. The CDR3 region has the DNA TGTGCCAGCAGCTTAGTAGGCGGGGGGGCCTCCTACGAGCAGTACTTC.

V is TRBV5-1 and J is TRBJ2-7; 10 bases are a match to TRBD1. The J segment lost 0 bases and the V segment lost 3 bases, leaving 6 bases of the junction unmatched. Germline V CDR1 and CDR2: SGHRS, YFSETQ. The CDR3 length is 16 residues. The CDR3 nucleotides are TGCGCCAGCAGCTACGATCGGACAGGGGGCTCCTACGAGCAGTACTTC. It codes for CASSYDRTGGSYEQYF. Supplemented by reference TRBV5-1 and TRBJ2-7, the full variable domain reads KAGVTQTPRYLIKTRGQQVTLSCSPISGHRSVSWYQQTPGQGLQFLFEYFSETQRNKGNFPGRFSGRQFSNSRSEMNVSTLELGDSALYLCASSYDRTGGSYEQYFGPGTRLTVT.

CDR3 DNA: TGTGCCAGCAGCCCCACACATTCAACTAATGAAAAACTGTTTTTT. Amino acids: CASSPTHSTNEKLFF. This rearrangement joins TRBV11-3 to TRBJ1-4, with unresolved D. The germline gives CDR1 SGHNT, CDR2 YENEEA. The CDR3 length is 15 residues. Trimming took 5 bases from V and 0 from J, leaving 10 bases between them.

The rearrangement uses TRBV7-6 and TRBJ1-6; D is possibly TRBD1 (6 bases). The V gene lost 0 bases and the J gene lost 9 bases, with 12 bases spanning the gap. The CDR3 has 15 residues. Germline lookup yields CDR1 SGHVS and CDR2 FNYEAQ. The CDR3 DNA follows: TGTGCCAGCAGCTTAGCGGCAGGGGTTGGTTCACCCCTCCACTTT. Its translation is CASSLAAGVGSPLHF.

The V and J genes are TRBV7-9 and TRBJ2-7; D possibly corresponds to TRBD1 (7 bases). The length of the CDR3 is 15 residues. Germline CDR1 reads SEHNR; CDR2 reads FQNEAQ (reference sequence). V was pared by 5 bases and J by 2 bases, with 16 bases between. CDR3 bases: TGTGCCAGCAGCCTACAGGGAGGACAGGCCTACGAGCAGTACTTC. Translating it yields CASSLQGGQAYEQYF.

This clone has just one count. The chain is built from TRBV7-6 and TRBJ2-6; 8 bases match TRBD1. This CDR3 region has 16 residues. V lost 5 bases, J lost 4 bases, and 7 bases stayed unmatched. The germline gives CDR1 SGHVS, CDR2 FNYEAQ. CDR3 amino acids: CASSPRQGLGANVLTF. The CDR3 nucleotides read TGTGCCAGCAGCCCACGACAGGGGCTGGGGGCCAACGTCCTGACTTTC.

The rearrangement uses TRBV4-3 and TRBJ2-7; D is uncertain. CDR3 length: 14 amino acids. CDR1 is LGHNA, CDR2 YSLEER, per germline. The V gene lost 1 base and the J gene lost 0 bases, with 7 bases spanning the gap. The CDR3 here is CASSQGTSSYEQYF. CDR3 DNA: TGCGCCAGCAGCCAAGGAACGAGCTCCTACGAGCAGTACTTC.

Here the CDR3 DNA reads TGTGCCAGCAGTTCGTCGTCTTCGGGGGTGGCTTCCTCCTACGAGCAGTACTTC. Its protein is CASSSSSSGVASSYEQYF. The rearrangement uses TRBV27 and TRBJ2-7; possibly TRBD2 for D (6 bases). The germline V gene encodes CDR1 MNHEY and CDR2 SMNVEV (reference sequence). Trimming pared 4 bases from V and 0 bases from J, leaving 22 bases between. This CDR3 has 18 residues.

The gene calls are TRBV2 and TRBJ1-2, with 8 bases identical to TRBD1. The germline V gene encodes CDR1 SNHLY and CDR2 FYNNEI. This CDR3 has 15 amino acids. J was trimmed by 4 bases and V by 0 bases; bases with no gene match: 4. The chain's CDR3 is CASSEAPDRGYGYTF. The CDR3 DNA is TGTGCCAGCAGTGAAGCGCCCGACAGGGGCTATGGCTACACCTTC. The variable domain in full, completed from reference TRBV2 and TRBJ1-2, reads EPEVTQTPSHQVTQMGQEVILRCVPISNHLYFYWYRQILGQKVEFLVSFYNNEISEKSEIFDDQFSVERPDGSNFTLKIRSTKLEDSAMYFCASSEAPDRGYGYTFGSGTRLTVV.

The chain carries TRBV5-6 and TRBJ2-3, with D perhaps TRBD1 or TRBD2 (5 bases each). Trimming pared 4 bases from V and 0 bases from J, leaving 15 bases between. There are 16 residues in the CDR3. Germline CDR1 reads SGHDT; CDR2 reads YYEEEE. The CDR3 here is CASSTLVGESTDTQYF. DNA of the CDR3: TGTGCCAGCAGCACATTAGTAGGGGAGAGCACAGATACGCAGTATTTT.

The CDR3 loop is CASSSNTGLAGYPVYEQYF. The CDR3 DNA follows: TGTGCCAGCAGCTCCAACACGGGACTAGCGGGATATCCAGTCTACGAGCAGTACTTC. The chain recombines TRBV7-9 with TRBJ2-7; TRBD2 matches 13 bases. Looked up from germline, CDR1 is SEHNR and CDR2 is FQNEAQ (reference sequence). J was trimmed by 3 bases and V by 4 bases; bases with no gene match: 15. The CDR3 is 19 amino acids.

This clone was seen only once. The rearrangement links TRBV27 to TRBJ2-7; possibly TRBD1 for D (5 bases). CDR3 length equals 13 residues. Trimming removed 2 bases at V and 7 bases at J, with 12 bases between. Per the germline V gene, CDR1 is MNHEY and CDR2 is SMNVEV (reference sequence). CDR3 residues: CASSLLSGREQYF. The CDR3, as DNA: TGTGCCAGCAGTTTACTATCAGGGCGGGAGCAGTACTTC.

This chain connects TRBV4-3 to TRBJ1-2; D gene ambiguous. The CDR3 runs to 14 residues. Germline V CDR1 and CDR2: LGHNA, YSLEER. Trimming cost V 1 base and J 1 base, with 7 bases left between them. CDR3 DNA: TGCGCCAGCAGCCAAGCCGTAGGTAACTATGGCTACACCTTC. Its protein is CASSQAVGNYGYTF.

CDR3 loop: CASKLESSGNTIYF. The DNA for the CDR3 is TGTGCCAGCAAGTTAGAGAGCTCTGGAAACACCATATATTTT. This rearrangement joins TRBV7-8 to TRBJ1-3; D unresolved. The CDR3 is made up of 14 amino acids. Germline values: CDR1 SGHVS, CDR2 FQNEAQ. V lost 7 bases, J lost 0 bases, and 10 bases lay in between. Complete variable domain (other parts from reference TRBV7-8 and TRBJ1-3): GAGVSQSPRYKVAKRGQDVALRCDPISGHVSLFWYQQALGQGPEFLTYFQNEAQLDKSGLPSDRFFAERPEGSVSTLKIQRTQQEDSAVYLCASKLESSGNTIYFGEGSWLTVV.

V usage is TRBV19 and J usage is TRBJ2-7; D might be TRBD1 (6 bases). Deletions cut 7 bases from V and 4 bases from J, with 14 bases between. Looked up from germline, CDR1 is LNHDA and CDR2 is SQIVND (reference sequence). There are 13 residues in the CDR3. This CDR3 is CASTKTGQYEQYF. DNA for the CDR3: TGTGCCAGTACTAAGACAGGACAATACGAGCAGTACTTC.